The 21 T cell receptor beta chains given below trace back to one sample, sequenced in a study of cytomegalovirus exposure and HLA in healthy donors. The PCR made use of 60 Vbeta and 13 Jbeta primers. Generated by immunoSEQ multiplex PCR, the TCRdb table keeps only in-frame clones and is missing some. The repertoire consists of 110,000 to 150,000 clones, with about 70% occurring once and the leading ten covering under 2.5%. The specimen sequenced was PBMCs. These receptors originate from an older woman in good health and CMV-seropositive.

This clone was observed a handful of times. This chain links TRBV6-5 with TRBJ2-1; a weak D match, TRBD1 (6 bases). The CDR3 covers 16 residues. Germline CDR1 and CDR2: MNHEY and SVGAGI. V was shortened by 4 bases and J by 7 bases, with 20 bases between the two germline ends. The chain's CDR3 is CASSSTWAGVGNEQFF. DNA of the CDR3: TGTGCCAGCAGTTCTACCTGGGCAGGGGTAGGTAATGAGCAGTTCTTC.

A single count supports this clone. The CDR3 here is CASSLVTGAAEAFF. Here the CDR3 DNA reads TGCGCCAGCAGCTTGGTGACAGGGGCTGCTGAAGCTTTCTTT. The V gene is TRBV5-1, the J gene TRBJ1-1; 8 positions agree with TRBD1. Looked up from germline, CDR1 is SGHRS and CDR2 is YFSETQ. V lost 0 bases to trimming and J lost 6 bases; unmatched junction nucleotides: 4. This CDR3 comprises 14 residues.

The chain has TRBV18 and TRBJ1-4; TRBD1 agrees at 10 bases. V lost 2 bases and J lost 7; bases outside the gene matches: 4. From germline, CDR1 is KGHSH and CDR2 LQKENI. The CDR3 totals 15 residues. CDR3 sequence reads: CASSPSRQGAEKLFF. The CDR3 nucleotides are TGTGCCAGCTCACCAAGCCGACAGGGGGCTGAAAAACTGTTTTTT.

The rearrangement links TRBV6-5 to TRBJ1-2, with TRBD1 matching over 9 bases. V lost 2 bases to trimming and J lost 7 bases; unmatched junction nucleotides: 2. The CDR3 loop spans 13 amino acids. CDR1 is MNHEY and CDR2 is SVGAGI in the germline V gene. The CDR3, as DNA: TGTGCCAGCAGTTACGGGACAGGGTTTGGCTACACCTTC. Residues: CASSYGTGFGYTF.

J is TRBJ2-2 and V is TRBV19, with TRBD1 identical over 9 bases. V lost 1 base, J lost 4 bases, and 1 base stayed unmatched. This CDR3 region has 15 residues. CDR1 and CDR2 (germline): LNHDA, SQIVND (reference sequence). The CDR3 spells CASSIGTGVTGELFF. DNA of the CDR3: TGTGCCAGTAGTATAGGGACAGGGGTCACCGGGGAGCTGTTTTTT.

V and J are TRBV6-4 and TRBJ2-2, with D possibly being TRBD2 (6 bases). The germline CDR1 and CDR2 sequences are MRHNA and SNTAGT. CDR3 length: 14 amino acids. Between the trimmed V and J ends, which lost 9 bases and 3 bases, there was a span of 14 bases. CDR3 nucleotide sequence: TGTGCCAGTCGACCGGGAGACCACACCGGGGAGCTGTTTTTT. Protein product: CASRPGDHTGELFF.

The CDR3 DNA reads as TGTGCCAGCGCAACAGGGGGAAGTCGGGAAAAACTGTTTTTT. Amino acids: CASATGGSREKLFF. The chain has TRBV28 and TRBJ1-4; the match to TRBD1 covers 8 bases. The CDR3 runs to 14 residues. The J segment lost 8 bases and the V segment lost 8 bases, leaving 10 bases of the junction unmatched. Germline CDR1 and CDR2: MDHEN and SYDVKM.

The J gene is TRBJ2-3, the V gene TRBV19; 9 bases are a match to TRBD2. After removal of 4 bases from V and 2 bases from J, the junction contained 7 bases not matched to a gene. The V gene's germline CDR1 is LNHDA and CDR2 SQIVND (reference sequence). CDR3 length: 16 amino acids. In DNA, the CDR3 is TGTGCCAGTAGTACCGGACTAGCGCGATACACAGATACGCAGTATTTT. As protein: CASSTGLARYTDTQYF.

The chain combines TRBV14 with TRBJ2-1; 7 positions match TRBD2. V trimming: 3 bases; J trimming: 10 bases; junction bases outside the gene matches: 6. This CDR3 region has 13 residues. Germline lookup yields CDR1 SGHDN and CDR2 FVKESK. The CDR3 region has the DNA TGTGCCAGCAGCCAGGGAGGGGCAGGGGAGCAGTTCTTC. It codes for CASSQGGAGEQFF.

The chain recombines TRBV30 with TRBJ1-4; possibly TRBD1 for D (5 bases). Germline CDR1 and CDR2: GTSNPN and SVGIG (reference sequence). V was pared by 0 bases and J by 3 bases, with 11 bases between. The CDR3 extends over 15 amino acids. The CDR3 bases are TGTGCCTGGAGTGTAACCACGACAGCTAATGAAAAACTGTTTTTT. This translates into CAWSVTTTANEKLFF.

The CDR3 loop is CASSELPADTGELFF. The CDR3 coding sequence is TGCGCCAGCAGTGAGCTCCCGGCGGACACCGGGGAGCTGTTTTTT. This sequence joins TRBV10-2 and TRBJ2-2, with unresolved D. Germline loops: CDR1 WSHSY, CDR2 SAAADI. CDR3 size: 15 residues. Between the trimmed V and J ends, which lost 2 bases and 3 bases, there was a span of 10 bases.

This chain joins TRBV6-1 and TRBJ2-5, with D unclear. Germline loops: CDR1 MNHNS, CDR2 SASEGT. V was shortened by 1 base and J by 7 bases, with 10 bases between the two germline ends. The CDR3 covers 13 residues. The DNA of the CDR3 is TGTGCCAGCAGTGAAGAGCAGGTTGGGACCCAGTACTTC. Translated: CASSEEQVGTQYF.

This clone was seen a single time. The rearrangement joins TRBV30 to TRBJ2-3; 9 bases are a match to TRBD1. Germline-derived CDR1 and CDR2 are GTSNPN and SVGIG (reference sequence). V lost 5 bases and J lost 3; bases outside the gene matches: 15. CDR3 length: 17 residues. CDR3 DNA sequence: TGTGCCTGGGGAGGGGGGCGAGGGACAGGGAAAACAGATACGCAGTATTTT. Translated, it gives CAWGGGRGTGKTDTQYF.

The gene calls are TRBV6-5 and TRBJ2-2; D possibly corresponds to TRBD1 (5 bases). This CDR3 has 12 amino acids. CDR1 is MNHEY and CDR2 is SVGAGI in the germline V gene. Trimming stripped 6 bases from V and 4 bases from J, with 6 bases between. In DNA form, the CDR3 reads TGTGCCAGCAGGGACACCACCGGGGAGCTGTTTTTT. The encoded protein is CASRDTTGELFF.

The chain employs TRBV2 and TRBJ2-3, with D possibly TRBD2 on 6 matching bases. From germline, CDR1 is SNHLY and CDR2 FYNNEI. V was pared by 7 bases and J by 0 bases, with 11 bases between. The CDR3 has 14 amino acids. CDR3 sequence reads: CASTPGRSTDTQYF. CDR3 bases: TGTGCCAGCACCCCGGGGAGGAGCACAGATACGCAGTATTTT.

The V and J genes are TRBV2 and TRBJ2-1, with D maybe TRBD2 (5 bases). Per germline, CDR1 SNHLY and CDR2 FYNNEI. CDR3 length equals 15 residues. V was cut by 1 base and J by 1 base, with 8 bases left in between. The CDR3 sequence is CASSEEGGSYNEQFF. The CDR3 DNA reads TGTGCCAGCAGTGAAGAGGGCGGGTCCTACAATGAGCAGTTCTTC.

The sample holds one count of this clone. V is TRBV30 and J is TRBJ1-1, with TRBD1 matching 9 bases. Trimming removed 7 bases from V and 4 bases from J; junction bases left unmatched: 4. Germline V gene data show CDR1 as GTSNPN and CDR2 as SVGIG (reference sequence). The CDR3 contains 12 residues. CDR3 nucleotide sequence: TGTGCCTCACAGGGGGCTGGCACTGAAGCTTTCTTT. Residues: CASQGAGTEAFF. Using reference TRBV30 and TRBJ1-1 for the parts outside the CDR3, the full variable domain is SQTIHQWPATLVQPVGSPLSLECTVEGTSNPNLYWYRQAAGRGLQLLFYSVGIGQISSEVPQNLSASRPQDRQFILSSKKLLLSDSGFYLCASQGAGTEAFFGQGTRLTVV.

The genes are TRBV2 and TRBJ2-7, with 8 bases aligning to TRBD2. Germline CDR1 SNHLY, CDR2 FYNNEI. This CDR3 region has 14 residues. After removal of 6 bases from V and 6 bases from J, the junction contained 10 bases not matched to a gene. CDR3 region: CASSALGTRSEQYF. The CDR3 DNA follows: TGTGCCAGCAGCGCGCTTGGGACTAGAAGCGAGCAGTACTTC.

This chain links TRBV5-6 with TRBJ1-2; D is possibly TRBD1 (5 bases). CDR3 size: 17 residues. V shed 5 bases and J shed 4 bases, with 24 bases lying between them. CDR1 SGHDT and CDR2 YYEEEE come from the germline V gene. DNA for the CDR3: TGTGCCAGCAGGGTGGGGCAGGAAACCAGACCCCTCTATGGCTACACCTTC. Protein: CASRVGQETRPLYGYTF.

CDR3 nucleotide sequence: TGTGCCAGCTCATTAACCACGGGACAGGGGACCAACTATGGCTACACCTTC. This gives the protein CASSLTTGQGTNYGYTF. The chain carries TRBV18 and TRBJ1-2, with 10 bases aligning to TRBD1. CDR1 is KGHSH, CDR2 LQKENI, per germline. The CDR3 is 17 residues long. Losses at the gene ends were 5 bases for V and 2 bases for J; bases not matched to a gene: 11.

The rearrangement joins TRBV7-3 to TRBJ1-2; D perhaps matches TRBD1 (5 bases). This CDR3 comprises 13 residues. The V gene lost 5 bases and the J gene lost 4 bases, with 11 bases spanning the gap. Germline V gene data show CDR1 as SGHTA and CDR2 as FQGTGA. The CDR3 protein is CASSPAGSYGYTF. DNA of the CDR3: TGTGCCAGCAGCCCCGCAGGGTCCTATGGCTACACCTTC.